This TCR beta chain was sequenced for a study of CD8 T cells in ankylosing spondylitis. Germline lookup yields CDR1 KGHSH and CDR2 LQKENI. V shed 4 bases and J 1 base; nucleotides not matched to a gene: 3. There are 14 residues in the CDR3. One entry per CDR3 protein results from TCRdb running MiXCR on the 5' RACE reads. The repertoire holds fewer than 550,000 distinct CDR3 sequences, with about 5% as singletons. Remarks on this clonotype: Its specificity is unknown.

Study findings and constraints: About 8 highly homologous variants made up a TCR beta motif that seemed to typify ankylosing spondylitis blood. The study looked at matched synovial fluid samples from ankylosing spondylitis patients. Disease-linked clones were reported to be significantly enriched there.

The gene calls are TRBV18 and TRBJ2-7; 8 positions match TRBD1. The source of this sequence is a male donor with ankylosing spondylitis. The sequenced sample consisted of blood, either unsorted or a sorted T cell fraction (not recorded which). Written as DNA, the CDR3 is TGTGCCAGCTCACGGGACAGGCTTTCCTACGAGCAGTACTTC. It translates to CASSRDRLSYEQYF.